The 3 T cell receptor beta chains below all came from one sample that was sequenced in a study of T cell changes during pregnancy in multiple sclerosis. Sequencing used immunoSEQ multiplex PCR; TCRdb keeps in-frame clones, though not all of them. In the table there are about 42,000 clones, approximately 91% of which are singletons. The material sequenced was CD4+ T cells from peripheral blood mononuclear cells, taken after pregnancy. The receptor set was obtained from a female donor in good health, enrolled as a control in a pregnancy study.

In its sample, this clone was seen once. The J gene is TRBJ2-1, the V gene TRBV7-3, with TRBD2 matching 10 bases. Germline V lookup: CDR1 SGHTA, CDR2 FQGTGA. With 4 bases clipped from V and 3 bases from J, the junction kept 9 bases outside the gene matches. This CDR3 is built from 17 residues. This CDR3 reads CASSSRSGRAGYNEQFF. DNA for the CDR3: TGTGCCAGCAGCTCGCGGAGCGGGAGGGCCGGCTACAATGAGCAGTTCTTC.

The chain recombines TRBV4-3 with TRBJ2-1, with TRBD2 matching over 9 bases. CDR3 size: 18 residues. Germline values: CDR1 LGHNA, CDR2 YSLEER. J lost 6 bases, V lost 5 bases, and 17 bases had no gene match. In nucleotides, the CDR3 is TGCGCCAGCAGCGCCCGGGGAGGTATAGCGGGAGTGGGCAATGAGCAGTTCTTC. Residues: CASSARGGIAGVGNEQFF.

CDR3 DNA: TGTGCTAGTGGCCGGGATTCAAACACCATATATTTT. This encodes CASGRDSNTIYF. The chain carries TRBV12-5 and TRBJ1-3; D call uncertain. There are 12 residues in the CDR3. Per germline, CDR1 LGHNT and CDR2 FRNRAP. The ends were cut back, 6 bases at V and 6 bases at J, with 9 bases in the middle.